This T cell receptor beta chain comes out of a study of post-analysis software for immune sequencing data. Study-wide results and limits: Controls had lower frequencies than patients of about five TRBV segments, which included TRBV5-6, TRBV5-1 and TRBV20-1. Controls showed significantly higher normalized Chao1 diversity than did multiple sclerosis patients.

As regards this clonotype: What it recognizes is unknown.

J was trimmed by 11 bases and V by 1 base; bases with no gene match: 8. The CDR3 covers 14 residues. The V gene's germline CDR1 is SQVTM and CDR2 ANQGSEA. Each TCR beta cDNA library carried unique molecular identifiers. T cells numbering about 0.85 to 10 million yielded 450,000 to 500,000 cDNA molecules. TCRdb processed the PCR reads anew with MiXCR; each CDR3 protein has one entry. The table includes fewer than 850,000 distinct CDR3 sequences, less than 35% detected once. The sample taken for sequencing was blood. This sequence originates from a girl between 5 and 17 years old with multiple sclerosis. The rearrangement joins TRBV29-1 to TRBJ2-5; TRBD2 aligns across 12 bases. DNA for the CDR3: TGCAGCGTTGAAGTAAGACTAGCGGGAGATGAGCAGTACTTC. This sequence encodes CSVEVRLAGDEQYF.